What follows describes a single T cell receptor (beta chain). Its antigen remains unknown. These data are taken from a study of cytomegalovirus exposure and HLA in healthy donors. With 4 bases clipped from V and 4 bases from J, the junction kept 7 bases outside the gene matches. CDR3 length: 15 residues. CDR1 and CDR2 from the germline V gene are SGHTA and FQGNSA. It was with 60 Vbeta and 13 Jbeta primers that the PCR ran. Sequencing used immunoSEQ multiplex PCR; TCRdb keeps in-frame clones, though not all of them. The sample yields 150,000 to 200,000 clones, approximately 83% seen once. Overall study findings and caveats: Per published reports, the classifier diagnosed cytomegalovirus status with high specificity and sensitivity. There were 160 or so TCR beta chains listed as cytomegalovirus-associated.

The gene calls are TRBV7-2 and TRBJ2-1, with TRBD1 identical over 7 bases. The receptor was isolated from a male donor in good health and CMV-seronegative. Material: PBMCs. The CDR3 DNA reads TGTGCCAGCAGCTCACCGGGACAGCATTACAATGAGCAGTTCTTC. Its protein product is CASSSPGQHYNEQFF.